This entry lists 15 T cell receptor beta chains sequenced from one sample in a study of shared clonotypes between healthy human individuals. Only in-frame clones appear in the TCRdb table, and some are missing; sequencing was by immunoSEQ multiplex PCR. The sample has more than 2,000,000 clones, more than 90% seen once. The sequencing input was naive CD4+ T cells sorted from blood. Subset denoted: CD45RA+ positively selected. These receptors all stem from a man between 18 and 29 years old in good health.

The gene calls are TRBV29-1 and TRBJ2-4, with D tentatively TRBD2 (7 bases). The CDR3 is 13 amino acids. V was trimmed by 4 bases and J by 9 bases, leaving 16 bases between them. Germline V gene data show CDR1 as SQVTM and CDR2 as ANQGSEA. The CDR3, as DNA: TGCAGCGTTGGGTCAGGGGAGGGTAGCATTCAGTACTTC. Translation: CSVGSGEGSIQYF.

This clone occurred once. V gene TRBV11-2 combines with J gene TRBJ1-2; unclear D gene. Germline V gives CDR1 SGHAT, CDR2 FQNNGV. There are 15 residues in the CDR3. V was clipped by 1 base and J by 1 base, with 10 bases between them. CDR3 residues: CASSLGFQFNYGYTF. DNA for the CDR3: TGTGCCAGCAGCTTAGGGTTCCAGTTTAACTATGGCTACACCTTC.

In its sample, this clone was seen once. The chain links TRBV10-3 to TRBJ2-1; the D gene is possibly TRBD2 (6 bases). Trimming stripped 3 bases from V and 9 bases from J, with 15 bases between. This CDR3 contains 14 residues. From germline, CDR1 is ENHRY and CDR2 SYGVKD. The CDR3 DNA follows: TGTGCCATCAGTGACTGGGGGGAGGTCGGTGAGCAGTTCTTC. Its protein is CAISDWGEVGEQFF.

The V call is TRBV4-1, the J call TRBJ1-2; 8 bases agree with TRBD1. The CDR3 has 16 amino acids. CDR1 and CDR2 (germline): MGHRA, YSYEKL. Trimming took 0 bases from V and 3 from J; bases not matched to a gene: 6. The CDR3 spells CASSQERNRGDYGYTF. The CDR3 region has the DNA TGCGCCAGCAGCCAAGAAAGGAACAGGGGGGACTATGGCTACACCTTC.

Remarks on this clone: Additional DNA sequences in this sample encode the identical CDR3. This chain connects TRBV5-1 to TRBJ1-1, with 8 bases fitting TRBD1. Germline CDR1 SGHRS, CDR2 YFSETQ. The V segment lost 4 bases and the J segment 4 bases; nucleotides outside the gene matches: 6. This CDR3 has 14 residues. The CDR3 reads CASSGQGGGTEAFF. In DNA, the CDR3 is TGCGCCAGCAGCGGACAGGGCGGTGGCACTGAAGCTTTCTTT.

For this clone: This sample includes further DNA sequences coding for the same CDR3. The CDR3 nucleotides read TGTGCCAGCAGTGTACAGGGCTCCTACGAGCAGTACTTC. It specifies CASSVQGSYEQYF. The chain joins TRBV2 to TRBJ2-7; a possible D gene is TRBD1 (6 bases). The CDR3 length is 13 residues. Trimming removed 4 bases from V and 0 bases from J, with 7 bases in between. Germline lookup yields CDR1 SNHLY and CDR2 FYNNEI. Based on the CDR3 plus reference TRBV2 and TRBJ2-7, the full variable domain is EPEVTQTPSHQVTQMGQEVILRCVPISNHLYFYWYRQILGQKVEFLVSFYNNEISEKSEIFDDQFSVERPDGSNFTLKIRSTKLEDSAMYFCASSVQGSYEQYFGPGTRLTVT.

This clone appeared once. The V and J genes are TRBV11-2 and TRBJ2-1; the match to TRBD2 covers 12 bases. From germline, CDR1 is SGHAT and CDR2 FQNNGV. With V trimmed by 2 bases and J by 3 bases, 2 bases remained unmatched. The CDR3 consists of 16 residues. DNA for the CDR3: TGTGCCAGCAGCTTATTGACTAGCGGGGGCTACAATGAGCAGTTCTTC. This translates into CASSLLTSGGYNEQFF.

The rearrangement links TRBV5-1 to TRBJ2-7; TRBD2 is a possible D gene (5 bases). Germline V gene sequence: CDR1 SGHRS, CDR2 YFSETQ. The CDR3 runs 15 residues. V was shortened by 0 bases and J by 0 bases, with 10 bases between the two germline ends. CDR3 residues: CASSLGPGYSYEQYF. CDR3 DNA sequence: TGCGCCAGCAGCTTGGGGCCGGGATACTCCTACGAGCAGTACTTC.

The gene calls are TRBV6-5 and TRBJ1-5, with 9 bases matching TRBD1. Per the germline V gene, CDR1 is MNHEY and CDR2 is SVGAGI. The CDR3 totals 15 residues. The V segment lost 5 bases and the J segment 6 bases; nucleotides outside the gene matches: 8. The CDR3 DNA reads TGTGCCAGCAGTCGAGGGGGGACAGGGCCTCAGCCCCAGCATTTT. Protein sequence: CASSRGGTGPQPQHF.

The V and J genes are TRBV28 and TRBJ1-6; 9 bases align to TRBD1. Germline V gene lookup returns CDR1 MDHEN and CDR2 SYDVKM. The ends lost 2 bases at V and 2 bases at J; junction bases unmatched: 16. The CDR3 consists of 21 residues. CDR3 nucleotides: TGTGCCAGCAGTTTAGCCCGACCCGGGACAGGGCTTGTGACCTATAATTCACCCCTCCACTTT. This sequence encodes CASSLARPGTGLVTYNSPLHF. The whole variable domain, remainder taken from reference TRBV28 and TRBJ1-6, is DVKVTQSSRYLVKRTGEKVFLECVQDMDHENMFWYRQDPGLGLRLIYFSYDVKMKEKGDIPEGYSVSREKKERFSLILESASTNQTSMYLCASSLARPGTGLVTYNSPLHFGNGTRLTVT.

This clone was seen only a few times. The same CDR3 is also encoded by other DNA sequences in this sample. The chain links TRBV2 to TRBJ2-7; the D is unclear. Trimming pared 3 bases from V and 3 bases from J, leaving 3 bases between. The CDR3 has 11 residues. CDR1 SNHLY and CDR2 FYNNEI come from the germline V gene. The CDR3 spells CASSDNYEQYF. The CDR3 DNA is TGTGCCAGCAGTGACAACTACGAGCAGTACTTC.

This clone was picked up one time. The CDR3 loop is CASSTLRGRGTGELFF. The CDR3 DNA reads as TGTGCCAGTAGTACCCTCAGAGGACGGGGCACCGGGGAGCTGTTTTTT. V usage is TRBV19 and J usage is TRBJ2-2, with D tentatively TRBD2 (5 bases). Trimming pared 4 bases from V and 4 bases from J, leaving 16 bases between. This CDR3 is 16 amino acids long. CDR1 is LNHDA, CDR2 SQIVND, per germline (reference sequence).

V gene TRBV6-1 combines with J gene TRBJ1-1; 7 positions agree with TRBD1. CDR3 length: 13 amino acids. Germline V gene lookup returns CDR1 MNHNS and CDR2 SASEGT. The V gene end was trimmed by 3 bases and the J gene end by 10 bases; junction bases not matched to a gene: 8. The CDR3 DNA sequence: TGTGCCAGCAGTGAGGGGGGACAGTCTCTAGCTTTCTTT. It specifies CASSEGGQSLAFF.

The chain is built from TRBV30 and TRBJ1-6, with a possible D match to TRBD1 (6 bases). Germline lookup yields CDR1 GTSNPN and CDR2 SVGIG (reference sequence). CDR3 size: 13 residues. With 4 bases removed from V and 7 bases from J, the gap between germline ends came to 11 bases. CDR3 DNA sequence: TGTGCCTGGACCACAGGGAGGAATTCACCCCTCCACTTT. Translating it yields CAWTTGRNSPLHF.

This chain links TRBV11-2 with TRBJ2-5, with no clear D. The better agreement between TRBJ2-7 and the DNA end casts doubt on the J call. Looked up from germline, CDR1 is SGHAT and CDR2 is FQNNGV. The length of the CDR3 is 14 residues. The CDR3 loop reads CASSLDAADYEQYF. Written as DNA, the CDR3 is TGTGCCAGCAGCTTAGATGCGGCCGACTACGAGCAGTACTTC.